This TCR beta chain is from a study of cytomegalovirus exposure and HLA in healthy donors. Study results and caveats: In presence/absence analyses, roughly uniform sequencing depth across donors was assumed. Highly shared variants forming one cluster were likely a sequencing artifact. A further, later analysis showed that HLA-associated TCR beta chains (compared with equally common others) were more clonally expanded. Later genetic work tied a missense DCLRE1C variant to beta-chain V and J trimming.

13 Jbeta primers and 60 Vbeta primers were used for the PCR. Libraries were prepared by immunoSEQ multiplex PCR; TCRdb keeps only in-frame clonotypes and omits some of them. The table includes some 130,000 clones, approximately 87% detected once. Note on this clone: Antigen specificity is unknown. Different DNA sequences within this sample yield the same CDR3.

Trimming cost V 4 bases and J 2 bases, with 13 bases left between them. Germline loops: CDR1 SGHRS, CDR2 YFSETQ. This CDR3 is 14 amino acids long. The sequence came from a man in his forties in good health and CMV-seronegative. This chain uses TRBV5-1 with TRBJ2-7, with D possibly TRBD2 on 6 matching bases. Sequenced material: PBMCs. The CDR3 coding sequence is TGCGCCAGCAGCCTGGAGGGCAGGGCCTACGAGCAGTACTTC. Translated: CASSLEGRAYEQYF.